This passage covers 32 T cell receptor beta chains from one sample sequenced in a study of cytomegalovirus exposure and HLA in healthy donors. The assay was immunoSEQ multiplex PCR, and TCRdb's table has in-frame clones only and misses some. The sample includes 71,000 or so clones, around 95% seen only once; the top ten take 1.2% to 1.5%. The specimen was PBMCs. The origin of the receptors is a man aged 18 to 30 in good health and CMV-seropositive.

This chain connects TRBV10-3 to TRBJ2-7; the match to TRBD2 covers 8 bases. The V gene end was trimmed by 8 bases and the J gene end by 1 base; junction bases not matched to a gene: 10. Germline V gene lookup returns CDR1 ENHRY and CDR2 SYGVKD. The CDR3 contains 15 residues. This CDR3 is CAISPPGGFSYEQYF. CDR3 nucleotide sequence: TGTGCCATCTCCCCCCCGGGAGGGTTTTCCTACGAGCAGTACTTC.

The V call is TRBV7-2, the J call TRBJ2-7; D is undetermined. Germline V gene lookup returns CDR1 SGHTA and CDR2 FQGNSA. The ends were cut back, 3 bases at V and 3 bases at J, with 9 bases in the middle. The CDR3 spans 13 residues. The CDR3 region is CASSLNAYYEQYF. The CDR3 DNA reads as TGTGCCAGCAGCTTGAACGCCTACTACGAGCAGTACTTC.

This sequence joins TRBV28 and TRBJ2-5, with D maybe TRBD1 (5 bases). The CDR3 length is 12 residues. Germline V gene lookup returns CDR1 MDHEN and CDR2 SYDVKM. V lost 3 bases and J lost 5, with 7 bases in between. The CDR3 here is CASSLQGETQYF. DNA of the CDR3: TGTGCCAGCAGTTTGCAGGGTGAGACCCAGTACTTC.

The chain links TRBV9 to TRBJ2-7; 14 positions match TRBD2. V lost 5 bases, J lost 4 bases, and 17 bases stayed unmatched. The CDR3 has 19 residues. The germline V gene encodes CDR1 SGDLS and CDR2 YYNGEE. This CDR3 reads CASRLVVTSGRERWYEQYF. Here the CDR3 DNA reads TGTGCCAGCAGGTTGGTTGTGACTAGCGGGAGGGAGAGGTGGTACGAGCAGTACTTC.

The chain carries TRBV9 and TRBJ2-3; 8 nucleotides align to TRBD2. The CDR3 is made up of 16 amino acids. With 0 bases clipped from V and 2 bases from J, the junction kept 5 bases outside the gene matches. Germline lookup yields CDR1 SGDLS and CDR2 YYNGEE. CDR3 amino acids: CASSVGRRGVTDTQYF. In DNA, the CDR3 is TGTGCCAGCAGCGTAGGCCGGCGGGGGGTCACAGATACGCAGTATTTT.

The J gene is TRBJ2-5, the V gene TRBV9, with 7 nucleotides matching TRBD2. The length of the CDR3 is 15 residues. V was clipped by 6 bases and J by 5 bases; unmatched bases: 13. Germline lookup yields CDR1 SGDLS and CDR2 YYNGEE. CDR3 sequence reads: CASIPTLAARETQYF. The CDR3 DNA is TGTGCCAGCATCCCAACTCTAGCGGCCCGGGAGACCCAGTACTTC.

This clone was recorded once. J is TRBJ1-6 and V is TRBV5-4, with D possibly being TRBD1 (6 bases). Deletions cut 4 bases from V and 7 bases from J, with 12 bases between. The length of the CDR3 is 14 residues. Germline V gene lookup returns CDR1 SGHNT and CDR2 YYREEE (reference sequence). The CDR3 DNA reads TGTGCCAGCAGCGGAGACAGGATAAATTCACCCCTCCACTTT. As protein: CASSGDRINSPLHF.

This clone was seen a few times. The chain is built from TRBV12-5 and TRBJ2-1, with D possibly matching TRBD1 (5 bases). V gave up 0 bases and J gave up 5 bases, with 8 bases separating them. Germline loops: CDR1 LGHNT, CDR2 FRNRAP. The CDR3 is 14 amino acids. CDR3 loop: CASGLVPGNNEQFF. The CDR3 coding sequence is TGTGCTAGTGGTTTGGTACCAGGGAACAATGAGCAGTTCTTC.

The V and J genes are TRBV5-4 and TRBJ1-1; 7 bases are shared with TRBD1. The CDR3 has 15 residues. The V gene end was trimmed by 4 bases and the J gene end by 1 base; junction bases not matched to a gene: 7. CDR1 and CDR2 (germline): SGHNT, YYREEE (reference sequence). The CDR3: CASSGIQGPNTEAFF. In DNA form, the CDR3 reads TGTGCCAGCAGCGGAATACAGGGGCCGAACACTGAAGCTTTCTTT.

The chain uses TRBV10-3 and TRBJ1-5; weak D call: TRBD1 (5 bases). The CDR3 has 13 residues. V lost 7 bases and J lost 6, with 13 bases in between. Looked up from germline, CDR1 is ENHRY and CDR2 is SYGVKD. CDR3 DNA sequence: TGTGCCATCATGGCGGGAACAGGTCAGCCCCAGCATTTT. This translates into CAIMAGTGQPQHF.

The V gene is TRBV11-3, the J gene TRBJ1-3, with D unresolved. Deletions cut 2 bases from V and 0 bases from J, with 5 bases between. The CDR3 is 14 residues long. CDR1 and CDR2 (germline): SGHNT, YENEEA. The DNA for the CDR3 is TGTGCCAGCAGCTTAACGGGCTCTGGAAACACCATATATTTT. This sequence encodes CASSLTGSGNTIYF.

This chain joins TRBV4-1 and TRBJ2-7; the match to TRBD2 covers 11 bases. The trim removed 1 base at V and 2 bases at J, leaving 1 base unmatched. CDR1 is MGHRA and CDR2 is YSYEKL in the germline V gene. The CDR3 has 15 amino acids. As DNA, the CDR3 is TGCGCCAGCAGCCAAGTGACTAGCGGGGCCTACGAGCAGTACTTC. The encoded protein is CASSQVTSGAYEQYF.

The V gene is TRBV5-4, the J gene TRBJ2-7; perhaps TRBD2 as D (5 bases). Trimming shortened V by 4 bases and J by 3 bases, and 14 bases separated the two germline ends. Looked up from germline, CDR1 is SGHNT and CDR2 is YYREEE (reference sequence). The CDR3 contains 14 residues. DNA for the CDR3: TGTGCCAGCAGCCCTGCGGGCCTCGACTACGAGCAGTACTTC. As protein: CASSPAGLDYEQYF.

V gene TRBV4-2 combines with J gene TRBJ2-1; possible D gene TRBD2, 6 bases. The CDR3 runs 17 residues. The V and J ends lost 3 bases and 0 bases respectively, with 15 bases between them. Germline V lookup: CDR1 LGHNA, CDR2 YNFKEQ. CDR3 sequence reads: CASSQTGLPSSYNEQFF. As DNA, the CDR3 is TGTGCCAGCAGCCAGACGGGACTTCCGAGCTCCTACAATGAGCAGTTCTTC.

The chain carries TRBV5-6 and TRBJ2-7, with 11 nucleotides matching TRBD2. CDR3 length: 14 amino acids. Germline V CDR1 and CDR2: SGHDT, YYEEEE. Losses at the gene ends were 3 bases for V and 3 bases for J; bases not matched to a gene: 2. The DNA of the CDR3 is TGTGCCAGCAGCTCGACTAGCGGGGTCTACGAGCAGTACTTC. Protein: CASSSTSGVYEQYF.

The V and J genes are TRBV11-3 and TRBJ1-2; 10 bases fit TRBD1. The CDR3 spans 15 residues. Germline V gene data show CDR1 as SGHNT and CDR2 as YENEEA. V lost 7 bases to trimming and J lost 8 bases; unmatched junction nucleotides: 13. Here the CDR3 reads CASNGQGEPLGGYTF. CDR3 DNA sequence: TGTGCCAGCAATGGACAGGGGGAGCCCCTTGGGGGCTACACCTTC.

The V gene is TRBV5-4, the J gene TRBJ2-5, with TRBD2 matching 9 bases. V lost 4 bases to trimming and J lost 1 base; unmatched junction nucleotides: 5. Germline V gene sequence: CDR1 SGHNT, CDR2 YYREEE (reference sequence). CDR3 length: 15 amino acids. The CDR3 coding sequence is TGTGCCAGCAGCATTCTAGCGGGACCCCAAGAGACCCAGTACTTC. Its translation: CASSILAGPQETQYF. The full variable domain, its missing parts supplied by reference TRBV5-4 and TRBJ2-5, is ETGVTQSPTHLIKTRGQQVTLRCSSQSGHNTVSWYQQALGQGPQFIFQYYREEENGRGNFPPRFSGLQFPNYSSELNVNALELDDSALYLCASSILAGPQETQYFGPGTRLLVL.

The V and J genes are TRBV15 and TRBJ2-3; 10 bases map to TRBD2. Unmatched junction bases numbered 3, after V lost 2 bases and J lost 1 base. Germline CDR1 and CDR2: LNHNV and YYDKDF (reference sequence). The CDR3 consists of 16 residues. CDR3 in amino acids: CATSRRLAGGTDTQYF. For the CDR3, the DNA is TGTGCCACCAGCAGACGTCTAGCGGGAGGCACAGATACGCAGTATTTT. Filled out from reference TRBV15 and TRBJ2-3, the complete variable domain reads DAMVIQNPRYQVTQFGKPVTLSCSQTLNHNVMYWYQQKSSQAPKLLFHYYDKDFNNEADTPDNFQSRRPNTSFCFLDIRSPGLGDTAMYLCATSRRLAGGTDTQYFGPGTRLTVL.

This clone was detected only once. J is TRBJ1-2 and V is TRBV7-2; maybe TRBD1 (6 bases). The CDR3 sequence is 14 residues long. Germline CDR1 is SGHTA and CDR2 is FQGNSA. Trimming shortened V by 4 bases and J by 0 bases, and 9 bases separated the two germline ends. The CDR3 loop reads CASSYRTANYGYTF. The CDR3 DNA reads as TGTGCCAGCAGCTACCGGACAGCTAACTATGGCTACACCTTC.

The chain joins TRBV15 to TRBJ1-5; no clear D gene. CDR1 LNHNV and CDR2 YYDKDF come from the germline V gene (reference sequence). V lost 0 bases, J lost 0 bases, and 12 bases lay in between. The CDR3 is 17 residues long. The CDR3 sequence: CATSRELRLYSNQPQHF. In nucleotides, the CDR3 is TGTGCCACCAGCAGAGAATTGCGGCTGTATAGCAATCAGCCCCAGCATTTT.

This clone appeared once. The gene calls are TRBV7-2 and TRBJ1-6, with D maybe TRBD1 (5 bases). The V gene lost 5 bases and the J gene lost 7 bases, with 9 bases spanning the gap. This CDR3 spans 13 amino acids. Germline assignment: CDR1 SGHTA and CDR2 FQGNSA. The CDR3 DNA reads as TGTGCCAGCAGCACTAACAGGAATTCACCCCTCCACTTT. Amino acids: CASSTNRNSPLHF.

The genes are TRBV5-4 and TRBJ1-1; D is unclear. CDR1 and CDR2 (germline): SGHNT, YYREEE (reference sequence). The CDR3 has 14 residues. The V and J ends lost 1 base and 0 bases respectively, with 7 bases between them. The CDR3 sequence is CASSLQALNTEAFF. CDR3 in DNA: TGTGCCAGCAGCTTGCAGGCCCTGAACACTGAAGCTTTCTTT. Full variable domain (remainder filled in from reference TRBV5-4 and TRBJ1-1): ETGVTQSPTHLIKTRGQQVTLRCSSQSGHNTVSWYQQALGQGPQFIFQYYREEENGRGNFPPRFSGLQFPNYSSELNVNALELDDSALYLCASSLQALNTEAFFGQGTRLTVV.

The rearrangement uses TRBV7-9 and TRBJ1-1; 7 positions agree with TRBD1. The CDR3 consists of 11 residues. J was trimmed by 5 bases and V by 8 bases; bases with no gene match: 2. Germline V gene lookup returns CDR1 SEHNR and CDR2 FQNEAQ (reference sequence). The CDR3 sequence is CASQGGTEAFF. CDR3 DNA: TGTGCCAGCCAGGGGGGAACTGAAGCTTTCTTT.

The CDR3 nucleotides are TGTGCCAGCACCCCCCTGCGCGGGAGTTACGAGCAGTACTTC. As protein: CASTPLRGSYEQYF. This chain links TRBV27 with TRBJ2-7, with 7 bases aligning to TRBD2. CDR1 and CDR2 from the germline V gene are MNHEY and SMNVEV (reference sequence). Trimming took 7 bases from V and 4 from J; bases not matched to a gene: 10. This CDR3 is built from 14 residues.

The chain recombines TRBV2 with TRBJ1-1, with a possible D match to TRBD1 (5 bases). Germline loops: CDR1 SNHLY, CDR2 FYNNEI. V was trimmed by 3 bases and J by 1 base, leaving 9 bases between them. This CDR3 comprises 14 residues. The CDR3 loop is CASSDYGGNTEAFF. CDR3 in DNA: TGTGCCAGCAGTGATTACGGGGGGAACACTGAAGCTTTCTTT. The variable domain in full, with the rest retrieved from reference TRBV2 and TRBJ1-1, is EPEVTQTPSHQVTQMGQEVILRCVPISNHLYFYWYRQILGQKVEFLVSFYNNEISEKSEIFDDQFSVERPDGSNFTLKIRSTKLEDSAMYFCASSDYGGNTEAFFGQGTRLTVV.

The chain employs TRBV14 and TRBJ2-7; 8 bases fit TRBD2. The length of the CDR3 is 14 residues. V was clipped by 5 bases and J by 0 bases; unmatched bases: 3. In germline, CDR1 is SGHDN, CDR2 FVKESK. This CDR3 is CASSVTSGSYEQYF. CDR3 nucleotides: TGTGCCAGCAGCGTTACTAGCGGCTCCTACGAGCAGTACTTC. Based on the CDR3 plus reference TRBV14 and TRBJ2-7, the full variable domain is EAGVTQFPSHSVIEKGQTVTLRCDPISGHDNLYWYRRVMGKEIKFLLHFVKESKQDESGMPNNRFLAERTGGTYSTLKVQPAELEDSGVYFCASSVTSGSYEQYFGPGTRLTVT.

The chain combines TRBV11-2 with TRBJ2-5; D call uncertain. With 3 bases removed from V and 7 bases from J, the gap between germline ends came to 6 bases. Per germline, CDR1 SGHAT and CDR2 FQNNGV. This CDR3 comprises 11 residues. The CDR3 coding sequence is TGTGCCAGCAGCTTTAGTGGGACCCAGTACTTC. The encoded protein is CASSFSGTQYF.

The chain combines TRBV28 with TRBJ2-7; 10 nucleotides align to TRBD1. This CDR3 has 16 amino acids. Germline lookup yields CDR1 MDHEN and CDR2 SYDVKM. Trimming removed 6 bases from V and 2 bases from J; junction bases left unmatched: 10. DNA of the CDR3: TGTGCCAGCAGCCCTGCGGGACAGGGGAGTACCTACGAGCAGTACTTC. Amino acid sequence: CASSPAGQGSTYEQYF.

The chain links TRBV6-1 to TRBJ1-1, with D possibly being TRBD1 (5 bases). CDR3 length: 14 amino acids. The ends were cut back, 1 base at V and 4 bases at J, with 10 bases in the middle. Germline V gene lookup returns CDR1 MNHNS and CDR2 SASEGT. CDR3 nucleotides: TGTGCCAGCAGTGAAGAGACAGACCGCACTGAAGCTTTCTTT. Translated, it gives CASSEETDRTEAFF.

The J gene is TRBJ1-1, the V gene TRBV6-5; D unclear. CDR1 is MNHEY, CDR2 SVGAGI, per germline. The CDR3 covers 13 residues. Trimming removed 6 bases at V and 1 base at J, with 9 bases between. The CDR3 spells CASSRGRNTEAFF. Written as DNA, the CDR3 is TGTGCCAGCAGCCGAGGGCGGAACACTGAAGCTTTCTTT.

The CDR3 DNA sequence: TGTGCCAGCAGCCCGGGGTCCAATGAGCAGTTCTTC. The encoded protein is CASSPGSNEQFF. The V gene is TRBV2, the J gene TRBJ2-1, with D tentatively TRBD2 (5 bases). V lost 6 bases to trimming and J lost 6 bases, with 9 bases between them. There are 12 residues in the CDR3. Germline V gives CDR1 SNHLY, CDR2 FYNNEI.

V gene TRBV5-1 combines with J gene TRBJ2-1; D is possibly TRBD1 (6 bases). Germline V gene lookup returns CDR1 SGHRS and CDR2 YFSETQ. The CDR3 runs to 13 residues. V was shortened by 0 bases and J by 9 bases, with 10 bases between the two germline ends. The CDR3 DNA is TGCGCCAGCAGCTTGGATGGGGGCAGTGAGCAGTTCTTC. Its translation is CASSLDGGSEQFF.